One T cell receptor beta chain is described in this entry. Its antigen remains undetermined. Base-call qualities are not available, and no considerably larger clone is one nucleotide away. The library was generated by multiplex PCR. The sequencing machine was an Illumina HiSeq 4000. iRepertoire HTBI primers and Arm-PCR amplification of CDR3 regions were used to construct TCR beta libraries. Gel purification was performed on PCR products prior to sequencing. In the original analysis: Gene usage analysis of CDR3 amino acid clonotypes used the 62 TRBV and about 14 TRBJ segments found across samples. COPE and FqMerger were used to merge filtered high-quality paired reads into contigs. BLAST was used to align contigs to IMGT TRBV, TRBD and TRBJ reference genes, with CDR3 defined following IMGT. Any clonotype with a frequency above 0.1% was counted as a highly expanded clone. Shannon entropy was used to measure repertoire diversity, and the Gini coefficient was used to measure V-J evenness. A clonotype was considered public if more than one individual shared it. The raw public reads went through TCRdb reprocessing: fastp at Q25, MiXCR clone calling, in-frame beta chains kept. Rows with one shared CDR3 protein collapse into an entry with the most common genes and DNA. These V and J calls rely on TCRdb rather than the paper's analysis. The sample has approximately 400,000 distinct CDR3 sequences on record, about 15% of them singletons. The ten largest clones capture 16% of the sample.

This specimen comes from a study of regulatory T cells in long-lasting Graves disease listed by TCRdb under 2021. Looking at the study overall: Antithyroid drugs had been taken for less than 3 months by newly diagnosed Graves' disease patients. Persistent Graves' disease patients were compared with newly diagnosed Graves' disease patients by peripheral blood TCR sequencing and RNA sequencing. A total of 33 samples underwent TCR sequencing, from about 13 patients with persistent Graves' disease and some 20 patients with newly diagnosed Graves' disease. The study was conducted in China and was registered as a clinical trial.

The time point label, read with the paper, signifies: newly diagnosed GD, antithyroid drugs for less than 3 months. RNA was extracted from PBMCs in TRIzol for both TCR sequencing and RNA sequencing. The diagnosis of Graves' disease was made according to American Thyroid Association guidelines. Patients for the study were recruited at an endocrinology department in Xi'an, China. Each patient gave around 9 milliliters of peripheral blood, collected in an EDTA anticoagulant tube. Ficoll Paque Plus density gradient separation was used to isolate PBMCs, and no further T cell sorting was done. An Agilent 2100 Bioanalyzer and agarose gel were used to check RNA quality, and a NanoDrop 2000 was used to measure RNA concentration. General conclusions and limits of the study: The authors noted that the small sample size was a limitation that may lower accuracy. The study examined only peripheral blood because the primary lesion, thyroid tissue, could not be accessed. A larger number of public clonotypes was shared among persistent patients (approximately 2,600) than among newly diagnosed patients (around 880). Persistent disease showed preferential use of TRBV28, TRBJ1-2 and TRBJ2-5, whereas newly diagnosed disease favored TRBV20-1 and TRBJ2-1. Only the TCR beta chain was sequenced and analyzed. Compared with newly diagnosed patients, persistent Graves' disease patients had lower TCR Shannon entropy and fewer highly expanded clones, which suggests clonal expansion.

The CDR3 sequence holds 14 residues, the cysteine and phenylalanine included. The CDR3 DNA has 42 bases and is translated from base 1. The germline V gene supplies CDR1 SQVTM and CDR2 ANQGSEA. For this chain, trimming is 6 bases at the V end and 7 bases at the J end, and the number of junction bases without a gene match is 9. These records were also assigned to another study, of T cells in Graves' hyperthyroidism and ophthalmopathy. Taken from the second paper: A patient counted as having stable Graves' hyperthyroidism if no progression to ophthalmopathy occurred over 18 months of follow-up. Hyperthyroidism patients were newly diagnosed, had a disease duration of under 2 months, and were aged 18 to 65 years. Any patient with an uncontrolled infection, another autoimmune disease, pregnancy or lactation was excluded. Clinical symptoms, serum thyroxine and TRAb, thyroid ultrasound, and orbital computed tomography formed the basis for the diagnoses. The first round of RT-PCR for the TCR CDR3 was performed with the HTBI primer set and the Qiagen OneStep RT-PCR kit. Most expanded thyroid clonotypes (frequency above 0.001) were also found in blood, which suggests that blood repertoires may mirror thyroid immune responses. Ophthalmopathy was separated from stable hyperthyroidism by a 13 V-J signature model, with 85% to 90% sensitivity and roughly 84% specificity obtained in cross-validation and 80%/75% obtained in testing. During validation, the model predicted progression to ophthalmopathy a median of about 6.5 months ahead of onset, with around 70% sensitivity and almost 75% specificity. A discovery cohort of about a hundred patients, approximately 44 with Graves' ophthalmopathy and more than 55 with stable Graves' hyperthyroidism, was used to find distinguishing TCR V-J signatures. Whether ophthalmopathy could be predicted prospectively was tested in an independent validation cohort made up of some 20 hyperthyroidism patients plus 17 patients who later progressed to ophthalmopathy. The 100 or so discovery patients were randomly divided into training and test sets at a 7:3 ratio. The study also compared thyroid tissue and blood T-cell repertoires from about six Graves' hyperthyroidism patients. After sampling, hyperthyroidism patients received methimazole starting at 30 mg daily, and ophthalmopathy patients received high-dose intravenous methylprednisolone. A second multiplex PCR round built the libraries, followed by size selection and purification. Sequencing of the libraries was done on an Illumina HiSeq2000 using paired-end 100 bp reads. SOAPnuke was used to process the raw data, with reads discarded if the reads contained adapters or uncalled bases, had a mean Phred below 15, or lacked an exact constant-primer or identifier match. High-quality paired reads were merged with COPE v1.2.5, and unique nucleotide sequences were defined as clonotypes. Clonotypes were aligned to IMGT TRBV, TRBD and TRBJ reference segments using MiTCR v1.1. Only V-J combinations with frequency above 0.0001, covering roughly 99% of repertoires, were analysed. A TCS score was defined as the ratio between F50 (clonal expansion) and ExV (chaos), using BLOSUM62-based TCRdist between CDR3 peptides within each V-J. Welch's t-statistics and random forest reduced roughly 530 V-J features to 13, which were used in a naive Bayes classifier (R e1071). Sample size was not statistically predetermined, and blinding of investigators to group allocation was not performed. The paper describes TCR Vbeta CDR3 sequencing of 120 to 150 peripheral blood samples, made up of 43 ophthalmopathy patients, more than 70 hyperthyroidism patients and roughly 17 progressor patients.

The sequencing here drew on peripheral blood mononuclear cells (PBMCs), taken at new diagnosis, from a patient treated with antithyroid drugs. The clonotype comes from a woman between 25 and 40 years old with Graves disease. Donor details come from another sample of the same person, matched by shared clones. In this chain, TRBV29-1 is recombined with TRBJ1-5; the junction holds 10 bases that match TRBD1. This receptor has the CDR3 CSVAGQGIWQPQHF. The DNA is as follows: TGCAGCGTGGCGGGACAGGGGATTTGGCAGCCCCAGCATTTT.